One sample yielded the 8 T cell receptor beta chains listed below, sequenced in a study of blood T cell repertoires in COVID-19 (dated by TCRdb to the early 2020s). The library was obtained by the immunoSEQ multiplex PCR assay. Entries here come from immuneACCESS through TCRdb and include only in-frame sequences with V and J called. Some clones fail to appear in such tables; in the studies checked, an unresolved V gene covers under half of the shortfall, and the cause of the remainder is unknown. The sample has more than 300,000 clones on record, 88% of them singletons. The ten top clones hold 1.6% of the sample. The sequencing sample was made of peripheral blood. These receptors originate from a woman under 40 with COVID-19, enrolled during active disease.

The chain recombines TRBV3-1 (or the pseudogene TRBV3-2) with TRBJ2-2, with a possible D match to TRBD2 (6 bases). V dropped 1 base and J dropped 5 bases, with 8 bases sitting between them. The CDR3 is 14 amino acids. CDR1 is LGHDT, CDR2 YNNKEL, per germline (reference sequence). For the CDR3, the DNA is TGTGCCAGCAGCCAAGTGGGGGGAACCGGGGAGCTGTTTTTT. It encodes CASSQVGGTGELFF.

This chain uses TRBV9 with TRBJ1-2; D remains ambiguous. V was clipped by 7 bases and J by 4 bases, with 14 bases between them. Germline lookup yields CDR1 SGDLS and CDR2 YYNGEE. This CDR3 is built from 13 residues. CDR3 region: CASGGSDLYGYTF. CDR3 nucleotides: TGTGCCAGCGGCGGGTCAGATCTCTATGGCTACACCTTC.

As for this clone: Other DNA sequences from this sample encode an identical CDR3 as well. J is TRBJ1-2 and V is TRBV24-1, with a tentative D call TRBD1 (5 bases). This CDR3 region has 14 residues. Germline-derived CDR1 and CDR2 are KGHDR and SFDVKD. The V end was cut by 3 bases, the J end by 3 bases, with 10 bases between. This chain's CDR3 is CATSDPSRDYGYTF. CDR3 bases: TGTGCCACCAGTGATCCGTCCAGGGACTATGGCTACACCTTC.

The chain carries TRBV6-5 and TRBJ2-1; TRBD1 matches 7 bases. Germline V lookup: CDR1 MNHEY, CDR2 SVGAGI. V was pared by 1 base and J by 0 bases, with 3 bases of the junction left unmatched. The CDR3 length is 16 residues. The CDR3: CASSYLRGPSYNEQFF. CDR3 in DNA: TGTGCCAGCAGTTACTTGAGGGGGCCCTCCTACAATGAGCAGTTCTTC.

V gene TRBV5-1 combines with J gene TRBJ1-1; D is unclear. The CDR3 contains 14 residues. CDR1 is SGHRS, CDR2 YFSETQ, per germline. V was clipped by 4 bases and J by 2 bases, with 12 bases between them. In DNA, the CDR3 is TGCGCCAGCAGCCCCTTTCCGACTAACACTGAAGCTTTCTTT. Translation gives CASSPFPTNTEAFF.

The chain uses TRBV19 and TRBJ2-4, with 9 bases aligning to TRBD1. Germline assignment: CDR1 LNHDA and CDR2 SQIVND (reference sequence). The V and J ends lost 5 bases and 0 bases, in that order; junction bases with no gene match: 20. CDR3 size: 21 residues. CDR3 sequence (DNA): TGTGCCAGTAGTTCTCAAGCTACAGGGGGCTTGAGAGGTGTAGCCAAAAACATTCAGTACTTC. It codes for CASSSQATGGLRGVAKNIQYF.

The chain uses TRBV3-1 (or the pseudogene TRBV3-2) and TRBJ1-2, with 9 bases fitting TRBD1. The germline CDR1 and CDR2 sequences are LGHDT and YNNKEL (reference sequence). The V gene end was trimmed by 5 bases and the J gene end by 8 bases; junction bases not matched to a gene: 6. There are 13 residues in the CDR3. The CDR3 is CASSGRQGGGYTF. The CDR3 region has the DNA TGTGCCAGCAGCGGCAGACAGGGGGGCGGCTACACCTTC.

Details on this clone: Other DNA variants within this sample encode the same CDR3. The rearrangement uses TRBV5-4 and TRBJ2-2, with D unclear. Trimming shortened V by 4 bases and J by 4 bases, and 8 bases separated the two germline ends. Germline values: CDR1 SGHNT, CDR2 YYREEE (reference sequence). The CDR3 loop spans 13 amino acids. The CDR3 DNA sequence: TGTGCCAGCAGCCTTCCGGGCACCGGGGAGCTGTTTTTT. Amino acids: CASSLPGTGELFF.